These 20 T cell receptor beta chains originate from one sample sequenced in a study of shared clonotypes between healthy human individuals. Sequenced by immunoSEQ multiplex PCR; TCRdb stores in-frame clones only, minus some. The sample records millions of clones, more than 85% being singletons. Naive CD8 isolation took CD45RO-negative cells positively selected for CCR7 and excluded terminally differentiated effector memory CD45RA+ cells. Input material: naive CD8+ T cells from PBMCs. These receptors were obtained from a young man in good health. Some clones in this sample may be carry-over from other donors' samples.

The gene calls are TRBV11-2 and TRBJ1-5; no reliable D call. V lost 5 bases, J lost 0 bases, and 11 bases lay in between. This CDR3 contains 15 residues. From germline, CDR1 is SGHAT and CDR2 FQNNGV. The CDR3 here is CASSETYGSNQPQHF. Written as DNA, the CDR3 is TGTGCCAGCAGCGAGACCTATGGTAGCAATCAGCCCCAGCATTTT. The full variable domain, in which reference TRBV11-2 and TRBJ1-5 provide the parts outside the CDR3, is EAGVAQSPRYKIIEKRQSVAFWCNPISGHATLYWYQQILGQGPKLLIQFQNNGVVDDSQLPKDRFSAERLKGVDSTLKIQPAKLEDSAVYLCASSETYGSNQPQHFGDGTRLSIL.

The chain couples TRBV27 to TRBJ1-2; D ambiguous. The CDR3 contains 17 residues. Between the trimmed V and J ends, which lost 0 bases and 8 bases, there was a span of 22 bases. Germline V gene sequence: CDR1 MNHEY, CDR2 SMNVEV (reference sequence). The CDR3 DNA reads as TGTGCCAGCAGTTTATCGATGATAGAGGGAACCTCGGGGGGCTACACCTTC. Translating gives CASSLSMIEGTSGGYTF.

The rearrangement uses TRBV11-3 and TRBJ2-7; 10 nucleotides line up with TRBD2. The ends lost 2 bases at V and 3 bases at J; junction bases unmatched: 16. Germline V gives CDR1 SGHNT, CDR2 YENEEA. The CDR3 is 19 residues long. CDR3 protein: CASSLRGSGRFGTVYEQYF. CDR3 sequence (DNA): TGTGCCAGCAGCTTACGGGGTAGCGGGAGGTTTGGAACCGTCTACGAGCAGTACTTC.

The V and J genes are TRBV11-2 and TRBJ2-1, with no clear D. The CDR3 runs 17 residues. The germline V gene encodes CDR1 SGHAT and CDR2 FQNNGV. Trimming removed 2 bases from V and 2 bases from J, with 16 bases in between. This chain's CDR3 is CASSLRPPGPTYNEQFF. The CDR3 coding sequence is TGTGCCAGCAGCTTAAGACCTCCGGGCCCCACCTACAATGAGCAGTTCTTC.

As for this clone: The sample carries other DNA sequences with the same CDR3. The chain joins TRBV9 to TRBJ1-5; possibly TRBD1 for D (5 bases). V was cut by 3 bases and J by 6 bases, with 13 bases left in between. Germline V gives CDR1 SGDLS, CDR2 YYNGEE. The CDR3 runs to 14 residues. The CDR3 protein is CASSASGAGQPQHF. CDR3 DNA sequence: TGTGCCAGCAGCGCCTCCGGGGCCGGTCAGCCCCAGCATTTT.

Points on this clone: Within the sample, other DNA sequences also encode this same CDR3. CDR3 bases: TGTGCCAGCAGTGAATCAAATCAGCCCCAGCATTTT. Amino acid sequence: CASSESNQPQHF. This chain connects TRBV6-1 to TRBJ1-5; no clear D. The CDR3 sequence is 12 residues long. The germline V gene has CDR1 MNHNS and CDR2 SASEGT. V was cut by 2 bases and J by 4 bases, with 3 bases left in between.

This clone has only a few counts. V usage is TRBV12-5 and J usage is TRBJ1-1; TRBD1 aligns across 10 bases. The V segment lost 4 bases and the J segment 1 base; nucleotides outside the gene matches: 6. The CDR3 runs 16 residues. Germline lookup yields CDR1 LGHNT and CDR2 FRNRAP. This chain's CDR3 is CASGSGTGVRNTEAFF. As DNA, the CDR3 is TGTGCTAGTGGTTCCGGGACAGGGGTTAGGAACACTGAAGCTTTCTTT.

V is TRBV15 and J is TRBJ1-1, with 9 bases fitting TRBD1. Trimming cost V 2 bases and J 4 bases; bases outside gene matches: 23. This CDR3 has 21 residues. CDR1 LNHNV and CDR2 YYDKDF come from the germline V gene (reference sequence). The CDR3 loop reads CATSRRPGQGGYSGLFTEAFF. The CDR3 nucleotides read TGTGCCACCAGCAGACGCCCGGGACAGGGAGGTTATTCCGGGCTATTCACTGAAGCTTTCTTT.

The chain joins TRBV28 to TRBJ2-1; TRBD1 matches at 9 bases. Trimming took 6 bases from V and 8 from J; bases not matched to a gene: 11. CDR3 length: 15 residues. CDR1 is MDHEN and CDR2 is SYDVKM in the germline V gene. This CDR3 is CASRPPGTGSHEQFF. The CDR3 nucleotides read TGTGCCAGCAGACCTCCCGGGACAGGGTCCCATGAGCAGTTCTTC.

The chain employs TRBV28 and TRBJ1-2; 8 bases line up with TRBD1. The CDR3 is made up of 16 amino acids. Trimming took 4 bases from V and 4 from J; bases not matched to a gene: 11. Germline V gives CDR1 MDHEN, CDR2 SYDVKM. The CDR3 loop is CASSSLRDRGTYGYTF. Here the CDR3 DNA reads TGTGCCAGCAGTTCACTCCGCGACAGGGGTACCTATGGCTACACCTTC.

This clone occurred once. The chain uses TRBV7-2 and TRBJ2-3; D unresolved. Trimming took off 5 bases at V and 2 bases at J, with 11 bases between the two ends. The CDR3 spans 14 residues. Germline V lookup: CDR1 SGHTA, CDR2 FQGNSA. The CDR3 DNA sequence: TGTGCCAGCAGCACCCGATTTACCACAGATACGCAGTATTTT. As protein: CASSTRFTTDTQYF. The complete variable domain, with remaining parts taken from reference TRBV7-2 and TRBJ2-3, reads GAGVSQSPSNKVTEKGKDVELRCDPISGHTALYWYRQSLGQGLEFLIYFQGNSAPDKSGLPSDRFSAERTGGSVSTLTIQRTQQEDSAVYLCASSTRFTTDTQYFGPGTRLTVL.

This sequence joins TRBV28 and TRBJ2-3, with 8 bases lining up with TRBD2. Germline trimming cut 6 bases from V and 1 base from J; bases unmatched to any gene: 12. The CDR3 is 17 amino acids. Germline lookup yields CDR1 MDHEN and CDR2 SYDVKM. CDR3: CASSESRGGWGTDTQYF. In nucleotides, the CDR3 is TGTGCCAGCAGCGAATCTCGGGGGGGCTGGGGCACAGATACGCAGTATTTT.

This chain uses TRBV28 with TRBJ2-1; TRBD2 matches 9 bases. This CDR3 is 17 amino acids long. V lost 4 bases and J lost 7; bases outside the gene matches: 14. Germline assignment: CDR1 MDHEN and CDR2 SYDVKM. As DNA, the CDR3 is TGTGCCAGCAGTTCAAACCACGGGGCGGGAGGGGGGAATGAGCAGTTCTTC. This codes for CASSSNHGAGGGNEQFF.

This chain links TRBV7-9 with TRBJ2-7; D is unclear. V lost 4 bases to trimming and J lost 1 base, with 11 bases between them. Germline loops: CDR1 SEHNR, CDR2 FQNEAQ (reference sequence). The CDR3 covers 14 residues. In DNA, the CDR3 is TGTGCCAGCAGCTCAAGACCCAGGTCCTACGAGCAGTACTTC. It translates to CASSSRPRSYEQYF.

This chain uses TRBV6-5 with TRBJ1-6; D is unresolved. The CDR3 sequence is 15 residues long. The V end lost 10 bases, the J end lost 5 bases, and 18 bases lay between the germline ends. CDR1 is MNHEY and CDR2 is SVGAGI in the germline V gene. The CDR3 loop reads CATKGASEDNSPLHF. Here the CDR3 DNA reads TGTGCCACCAAAGGAGCCAGCGAGGATAATTCACCCCTCCACTTT.

This chain connects TRBV4-3 to TRBJ2-3; TRBD2 matches at 7 bases. The trim removed 5 bases at V and 4 bases at J, leaving 9 bases unmatched. The CDR3 spans 15 residues. Germline V lookup: CDR1 LGHNA, CDR2 YSLEER. The CDR3 DNA follows: TGCGCCAGCAGCTTTAGCGGGCGGGTCGCAGATACGCAGTATTTT. Translation gives CASSFSGRVADTQYF.

A remark on this clone: At the DNA level, this CDR3 is encoded by other sequences in the same sample as well. CDR3 sequence (DNA): TGCAGCGTTGTTGAGGGCTACGAGCAGTACTTC. Protein: CSVVEGYEQYF. The rearrangement joins TRBV29-1 to TRBJ2-7; a weak D match, TRBD2 (5 bases). Trimming pared 4 bases from V and 3 bases from J, leaving 7 bases between. Germline CDR1 is SQVTM and CDR2 is ANQGSEA. The CDR3 is made up of 11 amino acids.

The V and J genes are TRBV6-1 and TRBJ1-1; the match to TRBD1 covers 8 bases. The V segment lost 6 bases and the J segment 8 bases; nucleotides outside the gene matches: 5. The length of the CDR3 is 12 residues. Germline lookup yields CDR1 MNHNS and CDR2 SASEGT. The CDR3 sequence: CASSDWTGEAFF. CDR3 bases: TGTGCCAGCAGCGATTGGACAGGGGAAGCTTTCTTT.

The J gene is TRBJ2-1, the V gene TRBV7-3, with unresolved D. Trimming shortened V by 1 base and J by 0 bases, and 7 bases separated the two germline ends. The CDR3 consists of 15 residues. Germline values: CDR1 SGHTA, CDR2 FQGTGA. CDR3 region: CASSLIASSYNEQFF. DNA of the CDR3: TGTGCCAGCAGCTTAATTGCTAGCTCCTACAATGAGCAGTTCTTC. The full variable domain, with the rest looked up from reference TRBV7-3 and TRBJ2-1, is GAGVSQTPSNKVTEKGKYVELRCDPISGHTALYWYRQSLGQGPEFLIYFQGTGAADDSGLPNDRFFAVRPEGSVSTLKIQRTERGDSAVYLCASSLIASSYNEQFFGPGTRLTVL.

This chain links TRBV19 with TRBJ1-2; D possibly corresponds to TRBD1 (5 bases). Germline V gives CDR1 LNHDA, CDR2 SQIVND (reference sequence). This CDR3 has 16 amino acids. V was cut by 10 bases and J by 0 bases, with 21 bases left in between. The CDR3 reads CATNRDGPTANYGYTF. The CDR3 DNA reads as TGTGCCACAAATCGGGACGGACCTACAGCTAACTATGGCTACACCTTC.